A single sample is the source of the 3 T cell receptor beta chains below, sequenced in a study of CD8+CD57+ T cells in acquired aplastic anemia. Genomic DNA provided the template from which TCR beta VDJ and CDR3 profiles were obtained. In TCRdb, the reads were re-called with MiXCR into one record per CDR3 protein. Seen here are about 160,000 distinct CDR3 sequences, 65% to 75% observed once, and the top ten hold 40% to 55%. Sequenced patients had shown CD8+CD57+ cell expansion by flow cytometry. Specimen: sorted CD4+, CD8+, or CD8+CD57+ T cells (not recorded which) from PBMCs. These receptors were taken from a human donor with aplastic anemia.

This rearrangement joins TRBV7-9 to TRBJ1-5, with 8 bases that match TRBD1. CDR1 and CDR2 (germline): SEHNR, FQNEAQ (reference sequence). V was clipped by 5 bases and J by 4 bases; unmatched bases: 4. The CDR3 runs to 14 residues. The CDR3 nucleotides are TGTGCCAGCAGCGATGACAGGGGAAATCAGCCCCAGCATTTT. The encoded protein is CASSDDRGNQPQHF.

This clonotype has at least ten counts. The rearrangement uses TRBV19 and TRBJ2-1; no clear D. The CDR3 is 14 residues long. The germline V gene encodes CDR1 LNHDA and CDR2 SQIVND (reference sequence). V shed 4 bases and J shed 5 bases, with 12 bases lying between them. CDR3 loop: CASSRLPRDNEQFF. For the CDR3, the DNA is TGTGCCAGTAGTAGGCTCCCCCGCGACAATGAGCAGTTCTTC.

The V and J genes are TRBV11-2 and TRBJ1-3, with unresolved D. V lost 7 bases and J 0 bases, leaving 10 bases between the germline ends. The CDR3 contains 14 residues. Germline V lookup: CDR1 SGHAT, CDR2 FQNNGV. Here the CDR3 reads CASNLGFSGNTIYF. The CDR3 DNA follows: TGTGCCAGCAACCTGGGTTTCTCTGGAAACACCATATATTTT.